Given below is one TCR beta chain in context. Patients from Seattle were sampled longitudinally, starting during active infection. Authors' methods: Amplification of reference gene primers was used by the study to estimate nucleated cell counts. This table comes from immunoSEQ multiplex PCR, and its TCRdb copy is limited to in-frame clones, with some not included. That table is the source of V, J and clone size, and D and trimming were worked out from the DNA. This sample yields under 200,000 clones, of which more than 75% are seen a single time; around 2.5% belongs to the top ten. The data are from a study of blood T cell repertoires in COVID-19. Study as a whole: Nucleic acid was either cDNA or gDNA, and it came from T cells, B-cell-depleted T cells, or PBMCs.

The CDR3 loop spans 15 amino acids. Per germline, CDR1 SGDLS and CDR2 YYNGEE. J was trimmed by 8 bases and V by 4 bases; bases with no gene match: 8. The clonotype comes from a woman of 80 years or more with COVID-19, enrolled during active disease. Sequenced sample: peripheral blood. V gene TRBV9 combines with J gene TRBJ2-1; the match to TRBD2 covers 11 bases. CDR3 DNA sequence: TGTGCCAGCAGCCTCAACCCGGGACTAGCGGATGAGCAGTTCTTC. Residues: CASSLNPGLADEQFF.